Listed below are T cell receptor beta chains from one sample, sequenced in a study of beta chain features in type 1 diabetes. Some clones are missing from TCRdb's copy, which holds only in-frame ones; the method was immunoSEQ multiplex PCR. The sample records around 340,000 clones, approximately 8% being singletons. The sample was central memory CD4+ T cells from blood. The receptors come from a woman aged 18-35 years in good health. Each CDR3 is given with its conserved first and last residue. Each record gives: clone size, CDR3 length, D gene, J gene, V gene, CDR3 DNA, CDR3 protein. The D gene is left open where the match is weak. Clone size appears in some rows only: once, few, many, or a class for an expanded clone.

clone size: NA
CDR3 length: 12
D gene: NA
J gene: TRBJ2-1
V gene: TRBV5-4
CDR3 DNA: TGTGCCAGCAGCTGGAACGAGAATGAGCAGTTCTTC
CDR3 protein: CASSWNENEQFF

clone size: once
CDR3 length: 14
D gene: NA
J gene: TRBJ2-3
V gene: TRBV7-3
CDR3 DNA: TGTGCCAGCAGCTTGACTCCGGGGGCAAATACGCAGTATTTT
CDR3 protein: CASSLTPGANTQYF

clone size: few
CDR3 length: 14
D gene: NA
J gene: TRBJ2-1
V gene: TRBV27
CDR3 DNA: TGTGCCAGCAGTGCCGGGACCTCCCTCAATGAGCAGTTCTTC
CDR3 protein: CASSAGTSLNEQFF

clone size: few
CDR3 length: 13
D gene: NA
J gene: TRBJ2-3
V gene: TRBV7-3
CDR3 DNA: TGTGCCAGCAGCTTAACCCCCCCCGATACGCAGTATTTT
CDR3 protein: CASSLTPPDTQYF

clone size: NA
CDR3 length: 14
D gene: NA
J gene: TRBJ1-5
V gene: TRBV5-1
CDR3 DNA: TGCGCCAGCAGCCCGGGCGGGGACGGCCAGCCCCAGCATTTT
CDR3 protein: CASSPGGDGQPQHF

clone size: NA
CDR3 length: 14
D gene: NA
J gene: TRBJ1-4
V gene: TRBV7-9
CDR3 DNA: TGTGCCAGCAGCCGAGCTGGTTATAATGAAAAACTGTTTTTT
CDR3 protein: CASSRAGYNEKLFF

clone size: NA
CDR3 length: 16
D gene: NA
J gene: TRBJ2-5
V gene: TRBV29-1
CDR3 DNA: TGCAGCGCTAGGGGTCCCGGACCTTCGAGGGGGGAGACCCAGTACTTC
CDR3 protein: CSARGPGPSRGETQYF

clone size: NA
CDR3 length: 14
D gene: NA
J gene: TRBJ2-7
V gene: TRBV4-3
CDR3 DNA: TGCGCCAGCAGCCAAGCGCTCGGAGCCTACGAGCAGTACTTC
CDR3 protein: CASSQALGAYEQYF

clone size: NA
CDR3 length: 18
D gene: TRBD2
J gene: TRBJ2-3
V gene: TRBV4-3
CDR3 DNA: TGCGCCAGCAGCCAAGATTTTAGCGGGAGGGCCGGGAGAGATACGCAGTATTTT
CDR3 protein: CASSQDFSGRAGRDTQYF

clone size: few
CDR3 length: 11
D gene: NA
J gene: TRBJ1-2
V gene: TRBV2
CDR3 DNA: TGTGCCAGCAGTCCCATGGATGGCTACACCTTC
CDR3 protein: CASSPMDGYTF

clone size: many
CDR3 length: 14
D gene: NA
J gene: TRBJ2-5
V gene: TRBV7-2
CDR3 DNA: TGTGCCAGCAGCCTTACTGGGTTGTTTCAGACCCAGTACTTC
CDR3 protein: CASSLTGLFQTQYF

clone size: NA
CDR3 length: 16
D gene: NA
J gene: TRBJ1-3
V gene: TRBV7-9
CDR3 DNA: TGTGCCAGCATCAGGGACCGAATTTTCTCTGGAAACACCATATATTTT
CDR3 protein: CASIRDRIFSGNTIYF

clone size: NA
CDR3 length: 12
D gene: NA
J gene: TRBJ2-7
V gene: TRBV10-3
CDR3 DNA: TGTGCCATCAGTCTTACTAGCTACGAGCAGTACTTC
CDR3 protein: CAISLTSYEQYF

clone size: few
CDR3 length: 16
D gene: NA
J gene: TRBJ2-6
V gene: TRBV7-3
CDR3 DNA: TGTGCCAGCAGCTTAAGCGGTGGATCTGGGGCCAACGTCCTGACTTTC
CDR3 protein: CASSLSGGSGANVLTF

clone size: NA
CDR3 length: 15
D gene: NA
J gene: TRBJ2-2
V gene: TRBV27
CDR3 DNA: TGTGCCAGCAGTTTTCGGGGATTGGTATCCGGGGAGCTGTTTTTT
CDR3 protein: CASSFRGLVSGELFF

clone size: few
CDR3 length: 14
D gene: TRBD1
J gene: TRBJ2-4
V gene: TRBV5-4
CDR3 DNA: TGTGCCAGCAGCCAAGTGGACAGGGGGAACATTCAGTACTTC
CDR3 protein: CASSQVDRGNIQYF

clone size: few
CDR3 length: 20
D gene: NA
J gene: TRBJ2-6
V gene: TRBV27
CDR3 DNA: TGTGCCAGCAGTCCGATGGCCCTCAGACAGGTAACCTCTGGGGCCAACGTCCTGACTTTC
CDR3 protein: CASSPMALRQVTSGANVLTF

clone size: few
CDR3 length: 16
D gene: TRBD2
J gene: TRBJ2-5
V gene: TRBV27
CDR3 DNA: TGTGCCAGCAGTCCCCTCCCTAGCGGGAAGCAAGAGACCCAGTACTTC
CDR3 protein: CASSPLPSGKQETQYF

clone size: many
CDR3 length: 11
D gene: NA
J gene: TRBJ2-6
V gene: TRBV23-1
CDR3 DNA: TGCGCCGGGGCTGGGGCCAACGTCCTGACTTTC
CDR3 protein: CAGAGANVLTF

clone size: NA
CDR3 length: 17
D gene: NA
J gene: TRBJ2-3
V gene: TRBV21-1
CDR3 DNA: TGTGCCAGCAGCAAATTGCCCCCGGGACAGCACACAGATACGCAGTATTTT
CDR3 protein: CASSKLPPGQHTDTQYF

clone size: NA
CDR3 length: 16
D gene: TRBD2
J gene: TRBJ2-1
V gene: TRBV10-3
CDR3 DNA: TGTGCCAGCAGTCGCCTCCCCACTAGCGGGAGACCTGAGCAGTTCTTC
CDR3 protein: CASSRLPTSGRPEQFF

clone size: NA
CDR3 length: 14
D gene: NA
J gene: TRBJ2-5
V gene: TRBV7-9
CDR3 DNA: TGTGCCAGCAGCTTAGACTCGTACCAAGAGACCCAGTACTTC
CDR3 protein: CASSLDSYQETQYF

clone size: few
CDR3 length: 12
D gene: NA
J gene: TRBJ2-1
V gene: TRBV19
CDR3 DNA: TGTGCCAGTAGGACAAACTCCGGTGAGCAGTTCTTC
CDR3 protein: CASRTNSGEQFF

clone size: few
CDR3 length: 17
D gene: TRBD1
J gene: TRBJ2-1
V gene: TRBV7-3
CDR3 DNA: TGTGCCAGCAGCTTTTTCCCTCGTGGGACAGGGGGTGGTGAGCAGTTCTTC
CDR3 protein: CASSFFPRGTGGGEQFF

clone size: NA
CDR3 length: 16
D gene: NA
J gene: TRBJ2-1
V gene: TRBV21-1
CDR3 DNA: TGTGCCAGCAGCAAAGTACTCCCCCAGGGAAGCAATGAGCAGTTCTTC
CDR3 protein: CASSKVLPQGSNEQFF

clone size: NA
CDR3 length: 15
D gene: NA
J gene: TRBJ2-7
V gene: TRBV4-3
CDR3 DNA: TGCGCCAGCAGCCAAGAAAGACACCCGTACTACGAGCAGTACTTC
CDR3 protein: CASSQERHPYYEQYF

clone size: NA
CDR3 length: 15
D gene: NA
J gene: TRBJ1-2
V gene: TRBV7-2
CDR3 DNA: TGTGCCAGCAGCTTAGTCCCGGCCAGGGGAAATGGCTACACCTTC
CDR3 protein: CASSLVPARGNGYTF

clone size: once
CDR3 length: 17
D gene: TRBD2
J gene: TRBJ2-3
V gene: TRBV11-2
CDR3 DNA: TGTGCCAGCAGCTTGAGCGGGAGCCCCCTCAAGCATGCTACGCAGTATTTT
CDR3 protein: CASSLSGSPLKHATQYF

clone size: many
CDR3 length: 15
D gene: TRBD1
J gene: TRBJ1-5
V gene: TRBV29-1
CDR3 DNA: TGCAGCGTTTTGGTGCAGGGGGATAGCAATCAGCCCCAGCATTTT
CDR3 protein: CSVLVQGDSNQPQHF

clone size: NA
CDR3 length: 14
D gene: TRBD1
J gene: TRBJ2-1
V gene: TRBV6-1
CDR3 DNA: TGTGCCAGCATGATGGACAGGGGATTGAATGAGCAGTTCTTC
CDR3 protein: CASMMDRGLNEQFF

clone size: few
CDR3 length: 15
D gene: TRBD1
J gene: TRBJ2-3
V gene: TRBV7-9
CDR3 DNA: TGTGCCAGCAGTCCTCGGGACAGGGGGCCAGATACGCAGTATTTT
CDR3 protein: CASSPRDRGPDTQYF

clone size: NA
CDR3 length: 15
D gene: NA
J gene: TRBJ1-2
V gene: TRBV6-6
CDR3 DNA: TGTGCCAGCAGCCGACTCCCCGGGCAGGGATATGGCTACACCTTC
CDR3 protein: CASSRLPGQGYGYTF

clone size: few
CDR3 length: 16
D gene: TRBD2
J gene: TRBJ2-5
V gene: TRBV4-3
CDR3 DNA: TGCGCCAGCAGCCAGGGCTCGGCGGGAGGCCAAGAGACCCAGTACTTC
CDR3 protein: CASSQGSAGGQETQYF

clone size: few
CDR3 length: 13
D gene: NA
J gene: TRBJ2-5
V gene: TRBV27
CDR3 DNA: TGTGCCAGCAGTTCCGGGTTCATAGGGTCCCAGTACTTC
CDR3 protein: CASSSGFIGSQYF